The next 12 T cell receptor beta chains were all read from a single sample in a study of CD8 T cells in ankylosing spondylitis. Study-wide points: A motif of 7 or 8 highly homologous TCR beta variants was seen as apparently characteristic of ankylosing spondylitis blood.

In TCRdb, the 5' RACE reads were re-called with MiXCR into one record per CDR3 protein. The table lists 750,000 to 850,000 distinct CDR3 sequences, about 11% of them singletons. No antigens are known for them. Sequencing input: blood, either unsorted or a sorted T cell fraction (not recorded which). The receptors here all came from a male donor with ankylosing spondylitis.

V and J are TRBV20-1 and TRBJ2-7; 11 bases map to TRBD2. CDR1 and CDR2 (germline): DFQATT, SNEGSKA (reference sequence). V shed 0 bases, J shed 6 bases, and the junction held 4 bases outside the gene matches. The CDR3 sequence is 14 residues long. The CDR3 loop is CSARDVAGGGEQYF. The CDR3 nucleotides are TGCAGTGCTAGAGATGTAGCGGGAGGGGGCGAGCAGTACTTC.

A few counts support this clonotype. The CDR3, as DNA: TGTGCCAGCAGTCCCCCGCGGCCGGTTAGCACAGATACGCAGTATTTT. Translating gives CASSPPRPVSTDTQYF. The chain is built from TRBV7-9 and TRBJ2-3; no reliable D call. Trimming cost V 6 bases and J 0 bases, with 16 bases left between them. The CDR3 runs 16 residues. Germline V gene sequence: CDR1 SEHNR, CDR2 FQNEAQ (reference sequence).

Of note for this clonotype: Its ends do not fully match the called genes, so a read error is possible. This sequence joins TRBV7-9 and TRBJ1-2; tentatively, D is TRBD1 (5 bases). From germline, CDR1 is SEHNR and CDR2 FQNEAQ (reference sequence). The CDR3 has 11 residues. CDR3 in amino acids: CASSLVGRDRF. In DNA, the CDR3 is TGTGCCAGCAGCTTAGTAGGCAGGGACCGCTTC.

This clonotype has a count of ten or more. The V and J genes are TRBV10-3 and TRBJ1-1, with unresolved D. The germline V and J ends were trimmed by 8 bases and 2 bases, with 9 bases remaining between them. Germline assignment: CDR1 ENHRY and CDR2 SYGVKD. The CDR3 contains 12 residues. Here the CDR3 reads CAIRRSNTEAFF. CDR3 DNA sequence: TGTGCCATCCGACGGTCTAACACTGAAGCTTTCTTT.

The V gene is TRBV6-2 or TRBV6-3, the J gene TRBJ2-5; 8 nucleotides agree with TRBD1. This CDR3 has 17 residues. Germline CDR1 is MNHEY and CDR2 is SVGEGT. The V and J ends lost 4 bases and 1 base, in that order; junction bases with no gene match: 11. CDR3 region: CASSSNLRGRVQETQYF. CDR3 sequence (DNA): TGTGCCAGCAGTTCGAACCTCAGGGGGCGCGTCCAAGAGACCCAGTACTTC.

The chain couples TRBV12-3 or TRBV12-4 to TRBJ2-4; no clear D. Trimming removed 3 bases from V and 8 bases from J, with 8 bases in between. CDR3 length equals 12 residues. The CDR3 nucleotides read TGTGCCAGCAGTTTTCGGCCCCACATTCAGTACTTC. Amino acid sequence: CASSFRPHIQYF.

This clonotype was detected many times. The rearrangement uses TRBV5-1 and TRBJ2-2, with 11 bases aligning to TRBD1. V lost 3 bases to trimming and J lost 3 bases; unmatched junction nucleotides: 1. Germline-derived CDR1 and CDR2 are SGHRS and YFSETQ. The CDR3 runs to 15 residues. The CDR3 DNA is TGCGCCAGCAGCTCGGGACAGGGGGACACCGGGGAGCTGTTTTTT. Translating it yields CASSSGQGDTGELFF.

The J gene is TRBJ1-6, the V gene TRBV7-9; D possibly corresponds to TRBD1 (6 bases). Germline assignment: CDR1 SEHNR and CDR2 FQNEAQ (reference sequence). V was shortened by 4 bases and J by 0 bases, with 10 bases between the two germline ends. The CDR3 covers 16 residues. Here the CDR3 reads CASSSTQGSYNSPLHF. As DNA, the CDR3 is TGTGCCAGCAGCTCGACACAGGGCTCCTATAATTCACCCCTCCACTTT.

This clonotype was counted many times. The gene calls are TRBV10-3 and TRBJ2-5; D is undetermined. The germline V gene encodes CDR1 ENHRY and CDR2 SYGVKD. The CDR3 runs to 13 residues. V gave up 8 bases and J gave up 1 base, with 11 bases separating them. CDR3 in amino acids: CAIGSRPQETQYF. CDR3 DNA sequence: TGTGCCATCGGATCAAGACCCCAAGAGACCCAGTACTTC.

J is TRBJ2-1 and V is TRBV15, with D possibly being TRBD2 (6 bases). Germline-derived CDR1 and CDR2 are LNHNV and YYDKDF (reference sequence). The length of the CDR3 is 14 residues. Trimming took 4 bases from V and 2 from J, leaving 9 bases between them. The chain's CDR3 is CATSKAGPYNEQFF. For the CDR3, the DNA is TGTGCCACCAGCAAAGCGGGCCCCTACAATGAGCAGTTCTTC.

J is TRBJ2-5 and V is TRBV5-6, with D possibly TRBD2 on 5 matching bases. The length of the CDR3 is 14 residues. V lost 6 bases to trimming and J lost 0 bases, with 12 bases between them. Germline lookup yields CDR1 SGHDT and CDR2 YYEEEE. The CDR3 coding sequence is TGTGCCAGCAAAAGATGGGAGTACCAAGAGACCCAGTACTTC. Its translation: CASKRWEYQETQYF.

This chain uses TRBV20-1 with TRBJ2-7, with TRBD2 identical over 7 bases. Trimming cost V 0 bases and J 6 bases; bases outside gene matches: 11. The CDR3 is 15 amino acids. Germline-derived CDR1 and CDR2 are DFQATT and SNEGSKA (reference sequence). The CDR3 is CSARDLRLALGEQYF. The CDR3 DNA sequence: TGCAGTGCTAGAGATCTTAGACTAGCCTTGGGCGAGCAGTACTTC.